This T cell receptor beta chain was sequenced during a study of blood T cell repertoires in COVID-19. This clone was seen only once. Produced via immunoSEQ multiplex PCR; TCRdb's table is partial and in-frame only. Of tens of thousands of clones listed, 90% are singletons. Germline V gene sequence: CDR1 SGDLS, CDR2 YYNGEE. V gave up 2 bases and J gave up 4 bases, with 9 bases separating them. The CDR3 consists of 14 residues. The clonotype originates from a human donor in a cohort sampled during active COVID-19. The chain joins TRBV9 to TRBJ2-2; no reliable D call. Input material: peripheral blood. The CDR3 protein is CASSVQLGTGELFF. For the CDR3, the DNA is TGTGCCAGCAGCGTTCAGCTAGGCACCGGGGAGCTGTTTTTT.